The 31 T cell receptor beta chains listed next were all sequenced from one sample in a study of control samples from healthy donors and cancer patients. Sequenced by immunoSEQ multiplex PCR; TCRdb stores in-frame clones only, minus some. Among 100,000 to 150,000 clones listed, about 90% were seen once. The material sequenced was blood. Receptors originate from a man aged 55-75 years in good health.

This chain uses TRBV2 with TRBJ1-5; perhaps TRBD1 as D (6 bases). CDR1 is SNHLY, CDR2 FYNNEI, per germline. Trimming shortened V by 2 bases and J by 7 bases, and 9 bases separated the two germline ends. There are 13 residues in the CDR3. The DNA of the CDR3 is TGTGCCAGCAGTGAAACAGGGCAACAGCCCCAGCATTTT. As protein: CASSETGQQPQHF.

DNA for the CDR3: TGTGCCAGCAGTTACGCGGCGGGGTGGACAGATACGCAGTATTTT. It yields the protein CASSYAAGWTDTQYF. The chain employs TRBV6-5 and TRBJ2-3, with a tentative D call TRBD2 (6 bases). Germline V gene lookup returns CDR1 MNHEY and CDR2 SVGAGI. CDR3 length: 15 amino acids. Trimming left V 2 bases short and J 3 bases short, with 12 bases between.

V usage is TRBV19 and J usage is TRBJ2-2; weak D call: TRBD1 (6 bases). CDR3 length: 17 amino acids. V was shortened by 6 bases and J by 2 bases, with 19 bases between the two germline ends. Germline CDR1 is LNHDA and CDR2 is SQIVND (reference sequence). CDR3 in DNA: TGTGCCAGTAGACTACGGACAGATGCATATAACACCGGGGAGCTGTTTTTT. Translating gives CASRLRTDAYNTGELFF.

J is TRBJ2-1 and V is TRBV7-2; 11 positions match TRBD2. The CDR3 has 17 residues. Germline lookup yields CDR1 SGHTA and CDR2 FQGNSA. V trimming: 5 bases; J trimming: 8 bases; junction bases outside the gene matches: 14. The CDR3 here is CASSPYSGGAGLDEQFF. The CDR3 bases are TGTGCCAGCAGCCCTTATAGCGGGGGGGCCGGGTTGGATGAGCAGTTCTTC.

This sequence joins TRBV27 and TRBJ1-2; D gene uncertain. Germline CDR1 reads MNHEY; CDR2 reads SMNVEV (reference sequence). Between the trimmed V and J ends, which lost 3 bases and 6 bases, there was a span of 8 bases. This CDR3 contains 12 residues. CDR3 sequence reads: CASSFSGDGYTF. CDR3 nucleotides: TGTGCCAGCAGTTTTTCCGGTGATGGCTACACCTTC.

The chain is built from TRBV7-8 and TRBJ1-5; D is possibly TRBD1 (6 bases). The V gene's germline CDR1 is SGHVS and CDR2 FQNEAQ. V shed 4 bases and J shed 3 bases, with 19 bases lying between them. This CDR3 is 17 amino acids long. DNA for the CDR3: TGTGCCAGCAGCTCCAAGGGGGGGGGAGTTGACAATCAGCCCCAGCATTTT. As protein: CASSSKGGGVDNQPQHF.

The J gene is TRBJ2-2, the V gene TRBV2, with a possible D match to TRBD1 (5 bases). The CDR3 covers 13 residues. V was pared by 6 bases and J by 4 bases, with 9 bases between. Germline CDR1 is SNHLY and CDR2 is FYNNEI. The CDR3 loop is CASRPQGTGELFF. The CDR3 bases are TGTGCCAGCAGGCCCCAGGGCACCGGGGAGCTGTTTTTT.

The chain combines TRBV9 with TRBJ2-7, with 9 positions matching TRBD1. Germline V gene sequence: CDR1 SGDLS, CDR2 YYNGEE. Germline trimming cut 2 bases from V and 0 bases from J; bases unmatched to any gene: 9. The CDR3 loop spans 17 amino acids. The CDR3 sequence is CASSVHAGTGTSYEQYF. As DNA, the CDR3 is TGTGCCAGCAGCGTTCACGCCGGGACAGGGACCTCCTACGAGCAGTACTTC.

The rearrangement links TRBV6-1 to TRBJ1-4; D is possibly TRBD1 (5 bases). The germline CDR1 and CDR2 sequences are MNHNS and SASEGT. The CDR3 consists of 16 residues. V lost 4 bases and J 8 bases, leaving 20 bases between the germline ends. The CDR3 coding sequence is TGTGCCAGCAGTGCCTCTTCAGGGTCAGGCGAGGAAAAACTGTTTTTT. Protein product: CASSASSGSGEEKLFF.

This sequence joins TRBV4-2 and TRBJ1-5; 7 nucleotides line up with TRBD1. The CDR3 loop spans 16 amino acids. Germline values: CDR1 LGHNA, CDR2 YNFKEQ. J was trimmed by 9 bases and V by 0 bases; bases with no gene match: 11. The CDR3 loop is CASSQETGQAIRPQHF. CDR3 nucleotide sequence: TGTGCCAGCAGCCAAGAAACCGGACAGGCAATCAGGCCCCAGCATTTT.

The V call is TRBV6-6, the J call TRBJ1-1; D gene ambiguous. This CDR3 contains 13 residues. Germline CDR1 reads MNHNY; CDR2 reads SVGAGI (reference sequence). Trimming left V 6 bases short and J 2 bases short, with 10 bases between. The CDR3 region has the DNA TGTGCCAGCAGCTTACAAATTAACACTGAAGCTTTCTTT. Protein product: CASSLQINTEAFF.

This clone has only a few counts. The rearrangement joins TRBV7-2 to TRBJ1-6; a weak D match, TRBD1 (5 bases). Per germline, CDR1 SGHTA and CDR2 FQGNSA. V was cut by 5 bases and J by 6 bases, with 17 bases left in between. CDR3 length equals 16 residues. The CDR3 loop is CASSQRGELGNSPLHF. CDR3 DNA sequence: TGTGCCAGCAGCCAAAGGGGAGAGCTGGGTAATTCACCCCTCCACTTT.

V usage is TRBV15 and J usage is TRBJ1-6; the D is unclear. Germline-derived CDR1 and CDR2 are LNHNV and YYDKDF (reference sequence). This CDR3 has 14 residues. The ends were cut back, 5 bases at V and 10 bases at J, with 15 bases in the middle. CDR3 amino acids: CATSSQAGNSPLHF. The CDR3 DNA reads as TGTGCCACCAGCTCACAAGCGGGGAACTCACCCCTCCACTTT.

J is TRBJ2-6 and V is TRBV19; D might be TRBD2 (5 bases). The V and J ends lost 9 bases and 0 bases respectively, with 12 bases between them. The V gene's germline CDR1 is LNHDA and CDR2 SQIVND (reference sequence). The CDR3 extends over 15 amino acids. The CDR3 DNA is TGTGCCAGCACCCCGGGAATCTCTGGGGCCAACGTCCTGACTTTC. Encoded protein: CASTPGISGANVLTF.

The chain couples TRBV19 to TRBJ2-7; TRBD1 aligns across 11 bases. This CDR3 has 14 amino acids. Germline assignment: CDR1 LNHDA and CDR2 SQIVND (reference sequence). The V segment lost 6 bases and the J segment 1 base; nucleotides outside the gene matches: 2. CDR3 sequence reads: CASRRDRGSYEQYF. DNA of the CDR3: TGTGCCAGTAGGAGGGACAGGGGGTCCTACGAGCAGTACTTC.

The chain is built from TRBV27 and TRBJ1-5, with D hard to call. The germline V gene encodes CDR1 MNHEY and CDR2 SMNVEV (reference sequence). The V end was cut by 0 bases, the J end by 1 base, with 4 bases between. The CDR3 loop spans 14 amino acids. The DNA of the CDR3 is TGTGCCAGCAGTTTATCGGCCAGCAATCAGCCCCAGCATTTT. Protein product: CASSLSASNQPQHF.

The gene calls are TRBV28 and TRBJ1-5, with 8 bases that match TRBD1. The CDR3 is 16 residues long. J gave up 1 base and V 8 bases, and 10 bases lay outside the gene matches. CDR1 is MDHEN and CDR2 is SYDVKM in the germline V gene. The CDR3 DNA is TGTGCCAGCGGATTACCAGACAGGGGCAGCAATCAGCCCCAGCATTTT. It is translated as CASGLPDRGSNQPQHF. The complete variable domain, with remaining parts taken from reference TRBV28 and TRBJ1-5, reads DVKVTQSSRYLVKRTGEKVFLECVQDMDHENMFWYRQDPGLGLRLIYFSYDVKMKEKGDIPEGYSVSREKKERFSLILESASTNQTSMYLCASGLPDRGSNQPQHFGDGTRLSIL.

V is TRBV2 and J is TRBJ2-7; possibly TRBD1 or TRBD2 for D (5 bases each). The length of the CDR3 is 14 residues. CDR1 is SNHLY and CDR2 is FYNNEI in the germline V gene. Trimming left V 5 bases short and J 2 bases short, with 13 bases between. The CDR3 spells CASSFLGRPYEQYF. The CDR3 bases are TGTGCCAGCAGTTTTTTGGGACGGCCCTACGAGCAGTACTTC.

The chain links TRBV12-3 or TRBV12-4 to TRBJ1-1; D remains ambiguous. The CDR3 totals 13 residues. Trimming took off 3 bases at V and 1 base at J, with 6 bases between the two ends. The CDR3 coding sequence is TGTGCCAGCAGTTTCCGGCAGAACACTGAAGCTTTCTTT. This sequence encodes CASSFRQNTEAFF.

This clone showed up just once. This rearrangement joins TRBV27 to TRBJ1-6, with a possible D match to TRBD1 (5 bases). The CDR3 is made up of 15 amino acids. CDR1 is MNHEY and CDR2 is SMNVEV in the germline V gene (reference sequence). Trimming shortened V by 4 bases and J by 8 bases, and 15 bases separated the two germline ends. The CDR3, as DNA: TGTGCCAGCAGTTCGCAGGGTTCAGGTTATTCACCCCTCCACTTT. It encodes CASSSQGSGYSPLHF.

The chain combines TRBV6-5 with TRBJ1-4, with 7 bases lining up with TRBD1. CDR3 length: 15 residues. The V gene's germline CDR1 is MNHEY and CDR2 SVGAGI. The V and J ends lost 2 bases and 8 bases, in that order; junction bases with no gene match: 8. CDR3 coding DNA: TGTGCCAGCAGTTACAGTAGGCAGGGGGGGGAAAAACTGTTTTTT. Residues: CASSYSRQGGEKLFF.

This clone was observed a single time. The chain uses TRBV6-5 and TRBJ2-6, with TRBD2 identical over 7 bases. The germline gives CDR1 MNHEY, CDR2 SVGAGI. The CDR3 contains 15 residues. Trimming took 9 bases from V and 1 from J; bases not matched to a gene: 6. CDR3 in DNA: TGTGCCAGTACTATGGGGGGGTCTGGGGCCAACGTCCTGACTTTC. Protein product: CASTMGGSGANVLTF.

The CDR3 sequence: CASSLGGTSGDTQYF. The CDR3 bases are TGTGCCAGCAGCCTAGGGGGGACTAGCGGAGATACGCAGTATTTT. The chain employs TRBV3-1 (or the pseudogene TRBV3-2) and TRBJ2-3; 11 positions match TRBD2. The CDR3 sequence is 15 residues long. V gave up 4 bases and J gave up 5 bases; unmatched junction bases: 5. CDR1 is LGHDT, CDR2 YNNKEL, per germline (reference sequence).

This clone was found once. The V and J genes are TRBV12-3 or TRBV12-4 and TRBJ1-5; D gene uncertain. Trimming cost V 2 bases and J 8 bases, with 10 bases left between them. The CDR3 sequence is 13 residues long. CDR3 in amino acids: CASSLMGFEPQHF. The CDR3 DNA follows: TGTGCCAGCAGTTTAATGGGGTTTGAGCCCCAGCATTTT.

The chain joins TRBV9 to TRBJ1-6, with a weak D call TRBD1 (6 bases). V dropped 0 bases and J dropped 9 bases, with 22 bases sitting between them. Germline lookup yields CDR1 SGDLS and CDR2 YYNGEE. The CDR3 is 18 amino acids. CDR3 in amino acids: CASSVEVGSGAATSPLHF. CDR3 bases: TGTGCCAGCAGCGTAGAAGTGGGGTCGGGGGCCGCCACTTCACCCCTCCACTTT.

V usage is TRBV3-1 (or the pseudogene TRBV3-2) and J usage is TRBJ2-3; no definite D call. Trimming shortened V by 1 base and J by 5 bases, and 7 bases separated the two germline ends. The CDR3 covers 13 residues. Germline V CDR1 and CDR2: LGHDT, YNNKEL (reference sequence). The chain's CDR3 is CASSQGNVDTQYF. The CDR3 nucleotides are TGTGCCAGCAGCCAAGGGAATGTAGATACGCAGTATTTT.

The chain employs TRBV9 and TRBJ1-3; D may be TRBD1 (6 bases). The V gene's germline CDR1 is SGDLS and CDR2 YYNGEE. The CDR3 totals 16 residues. V was cut by 3 bases and J by 0 bases, with 13 bases left in between. CDR3 coding DNA: TGTGCCAGCAGCGCCTCAACAGGGAACTCTGGAAACACCATATATTTT. It yields the protein CASSASTGNSGNTIYF.

This clone was observed a few times. J is TRBJ1-5 and V is TRBV28, with 7 bases that match TRBD1. The CDR3 runs to 15 residues. The V and J ends lost 2 bases and 2 bases, in that order; junction bases with no gene match: 3. Germline V gene data show CDR1 as MDHEN and CDR2 as SYDVKM. For the CDR3, the DNA is TGTGCCAGCAGTTTAAGGGGGCATGGCAATCAGCCCCAGCATTTT. Translation gives CASSLRGHGNQPQHF.

The chain uses TRBV27 and TRBJ2-5; 7 nucleotides line up with TRBD2. V lost 6 bases and J lost 5; bases outside the gene matches: 12. The CDR3 is 15 amino acids. Germline V gives CDR1 MNHEY, CDR2 SMNVEV (reference sequence). CDR3 region: CASSPGLVWLETQYF. The CDR3 DNA reads TGTGCCAGCAGCCCTGGACTAGTCTGGTTGGAGACCCAGTACTTC.

This clone has more than one count but fewer than ten. The chain uses TRBV9 and TRBJ2-5; 9 nucleotides align to TRBD2. Germline V gene lookup returns CDR1 SGDLS and CDR2 YYNGEE. The ends lost 4 bases at V and 3 bases at J; junction bases unmatched: 13. The length of the CDR3 is 17 residues. The chain's CDR3 is CASSLNRGVAGEETQYF. For the CDR3, the DNA is TGTGCCAGCAGCTTAAATAGGGGTGTAGCGGGGGAAGAGACCCAGTACTTC.

The chain carries TRBV6-5 and TRBJ1-6, with TRBD1 matching over 10 bases. V shed 0 bases, J shed 11 bases, and the junction held 7 bases outside the gene matches. CDR3 length: 16 amino acids. Germline loops: CDR1 MNHEY, CDR2 SVGAGI. CDR3: CASSYSRGTGVTPLHF. CDR3 DNA sequence: TGTGCCAGCAGTTACTCGAGAGGGACAGGGGTTACACCCCTCCACTTT.